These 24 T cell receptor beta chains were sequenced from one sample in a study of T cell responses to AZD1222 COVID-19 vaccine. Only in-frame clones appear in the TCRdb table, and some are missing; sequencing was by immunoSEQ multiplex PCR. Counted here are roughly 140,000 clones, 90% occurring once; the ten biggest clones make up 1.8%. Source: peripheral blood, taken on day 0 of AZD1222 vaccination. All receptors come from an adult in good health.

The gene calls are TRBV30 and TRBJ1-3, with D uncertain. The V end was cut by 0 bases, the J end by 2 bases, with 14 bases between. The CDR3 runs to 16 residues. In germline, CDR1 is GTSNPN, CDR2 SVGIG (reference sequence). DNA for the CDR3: TGTGCCTGGAGTGTTATCCCACTAGGCACTGGAAACACCATATATTTT. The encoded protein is CAWSVIPLGTGNTIYF. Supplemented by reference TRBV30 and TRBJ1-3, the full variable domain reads SQTIHQWPATLVQPVGSPLSLECTVEGTSNPNLYWYRQAAGRGLQLLFYSVGIGQISSEVPQNLSASRPQDRQFILSSKKLLLSDSGFYLCAWSVIPLGTGNTIYFGEGSWLTVV.

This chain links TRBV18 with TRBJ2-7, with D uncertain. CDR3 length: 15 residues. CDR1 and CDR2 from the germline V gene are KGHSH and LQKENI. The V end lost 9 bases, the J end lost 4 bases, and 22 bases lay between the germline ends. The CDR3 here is CASHTGPGTLYEQYF. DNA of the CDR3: TGTGCCAGTCACACCGGGCCCGGAACCCTATACGAGCAGTACTTC. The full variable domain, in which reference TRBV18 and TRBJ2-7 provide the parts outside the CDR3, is NAGVMQNPRHLVRRRGQEARLRCSPMKGHSHVYWYRQLPEEGLKFMVYLQKENIIDESGMPKERFSAEFPKEGPSILRIQQVVRGDSAAYFCASHTGPGTLYEQYFGPGTRLTVT.

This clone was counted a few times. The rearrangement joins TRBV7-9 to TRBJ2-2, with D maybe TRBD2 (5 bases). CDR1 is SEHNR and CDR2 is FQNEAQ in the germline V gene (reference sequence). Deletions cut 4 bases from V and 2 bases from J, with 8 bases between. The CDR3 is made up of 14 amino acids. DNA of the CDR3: TGTGCCAGCAGCTACGGACTCAACACCGGGGAGCTGTTTTTT. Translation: CASSYGLNTGELFF.

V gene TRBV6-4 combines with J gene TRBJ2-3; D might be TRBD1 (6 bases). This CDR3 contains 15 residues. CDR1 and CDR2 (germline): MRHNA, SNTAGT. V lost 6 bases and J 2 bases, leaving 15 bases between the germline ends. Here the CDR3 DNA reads TGTGCCAGCAGCTCAGGGACAACTTACACAGATACGCAGTATTTT. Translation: CASSSGTTYTDTQYF.

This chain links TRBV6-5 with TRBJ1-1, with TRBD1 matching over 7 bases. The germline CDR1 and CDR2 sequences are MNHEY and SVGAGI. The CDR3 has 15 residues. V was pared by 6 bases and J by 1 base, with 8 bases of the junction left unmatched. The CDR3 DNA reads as TGTGCCAGCAGGACAGGGATTTACCCGAACACTGAAGCTTTCTTT. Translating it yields CASRTGIYPNTEAFF.

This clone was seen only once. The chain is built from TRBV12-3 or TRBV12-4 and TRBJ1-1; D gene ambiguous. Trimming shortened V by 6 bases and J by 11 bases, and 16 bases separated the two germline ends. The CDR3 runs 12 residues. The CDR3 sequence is CASRSPTAKAFF. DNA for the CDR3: TGTGCCAGCAGATCCCCTACTGCAAAGGCTTTCTTT.

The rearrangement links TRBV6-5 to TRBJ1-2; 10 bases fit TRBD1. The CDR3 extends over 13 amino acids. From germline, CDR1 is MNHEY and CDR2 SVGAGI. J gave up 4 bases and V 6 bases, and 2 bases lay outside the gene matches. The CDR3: CASSRDRGYGYTF. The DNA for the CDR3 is TGTGCCAGCAGCAGGGACAGGGGCTATGGCTACACCTTC.

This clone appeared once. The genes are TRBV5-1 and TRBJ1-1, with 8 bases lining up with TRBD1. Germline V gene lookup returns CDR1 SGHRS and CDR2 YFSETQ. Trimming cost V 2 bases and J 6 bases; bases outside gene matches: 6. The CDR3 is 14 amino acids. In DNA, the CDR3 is TGCGCCAGCAGCTTAAAGGCACAGGGGGCTGAAGCTTTCTTT. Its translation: CASSLKAQGAEAFF.

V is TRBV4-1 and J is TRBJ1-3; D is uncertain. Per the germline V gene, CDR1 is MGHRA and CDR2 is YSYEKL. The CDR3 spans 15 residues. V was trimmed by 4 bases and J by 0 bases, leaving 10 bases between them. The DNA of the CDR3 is TGCGCCAGCAGCCTCGACACTAACTCTGGAAACACCATATATTTT. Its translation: CASSLDTNSGNTIYF.

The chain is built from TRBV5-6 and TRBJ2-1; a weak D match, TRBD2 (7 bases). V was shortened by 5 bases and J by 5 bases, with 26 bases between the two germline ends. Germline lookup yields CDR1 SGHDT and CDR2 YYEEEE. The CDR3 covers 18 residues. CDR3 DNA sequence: TGTGCCAGCAGTTCCCTCGGGGGGCTGGTACCGTCAGACAATGAGCAGTTCTTC. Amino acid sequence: CASSSLGGLVPSDNEQFF.

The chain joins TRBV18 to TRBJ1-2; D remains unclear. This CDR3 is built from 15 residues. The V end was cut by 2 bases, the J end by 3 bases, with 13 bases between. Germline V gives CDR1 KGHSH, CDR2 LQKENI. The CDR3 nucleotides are TGTGCCAGCTCACCAACGCCAAGCCGGGACTATGGCTACACCTTC. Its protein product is CASSPTPSRDYGYTF.

CDR3 DNA: TGTGCCAGCAGCCCCTCCCCCCACGAGCAGTACTTC. The encoded protein is CASSPSPHEQYF. V gene TRBV11-1 combines with J gene TRBJ2-7; D gene ambiguous. Deletions cut 5 bases from V and 5 bases from J, with 10 bases between. CDR1 and CDR2 (germline): SGHAT, FQDESV (reference sequence). The CDR3 has 12 amino acids.

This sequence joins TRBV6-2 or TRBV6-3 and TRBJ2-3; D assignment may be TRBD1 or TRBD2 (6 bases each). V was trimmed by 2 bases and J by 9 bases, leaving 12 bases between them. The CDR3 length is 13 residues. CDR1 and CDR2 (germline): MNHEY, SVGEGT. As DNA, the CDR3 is TGTGCCAGCAGTTACCCCGAGGGGGGAACGCAGTATTTT. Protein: CASSYPEGGTQYF.

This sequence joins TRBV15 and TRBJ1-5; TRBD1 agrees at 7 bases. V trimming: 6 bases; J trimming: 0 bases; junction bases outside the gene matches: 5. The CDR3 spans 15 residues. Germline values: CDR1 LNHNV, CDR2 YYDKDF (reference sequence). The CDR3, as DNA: TGTGCCACCAGGACAGGGCTTTATAGCAATCAGCCCCAGCATTTT. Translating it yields CATRTGLYSNQPQHF. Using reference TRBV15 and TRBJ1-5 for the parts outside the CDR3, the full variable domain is DAMVIQNPRYQVTQFGKPVTLSCSQTLNHNVMYWYQQKSSQAPKLLFHYYDKDFNNEADTPDNFQSRRPNTSFCFLDIRSPGLGDTAMYLCATRTGLYSNQPQHFGDGTRLSIL.

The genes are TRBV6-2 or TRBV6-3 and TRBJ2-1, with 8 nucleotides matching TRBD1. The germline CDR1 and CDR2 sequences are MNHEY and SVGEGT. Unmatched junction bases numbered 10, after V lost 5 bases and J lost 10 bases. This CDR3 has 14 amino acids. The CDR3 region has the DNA TGTGCCAGCAGTCCAGGGGGCGCTTCCGCCGAGCAGTTCTTC. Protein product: CASSPGGASAEQFF.

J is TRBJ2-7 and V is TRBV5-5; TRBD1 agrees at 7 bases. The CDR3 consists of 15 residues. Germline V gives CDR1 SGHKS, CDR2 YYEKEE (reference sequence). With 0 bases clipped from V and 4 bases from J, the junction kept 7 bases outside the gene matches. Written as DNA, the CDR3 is TGTGCCAGCAGCTTGGGGGTGGACAGGACTTACGAGCAGTACTTC. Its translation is CASSLGVDRTYEQYF.

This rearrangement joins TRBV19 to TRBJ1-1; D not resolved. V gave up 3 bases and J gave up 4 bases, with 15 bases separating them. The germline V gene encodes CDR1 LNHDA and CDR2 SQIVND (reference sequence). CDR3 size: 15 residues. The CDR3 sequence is CASSIFIGPGTEAFF. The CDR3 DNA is TGTGCCAGTAGTATTTTCATCGGGCCCGGCACTGAAGCTTTCTTT.

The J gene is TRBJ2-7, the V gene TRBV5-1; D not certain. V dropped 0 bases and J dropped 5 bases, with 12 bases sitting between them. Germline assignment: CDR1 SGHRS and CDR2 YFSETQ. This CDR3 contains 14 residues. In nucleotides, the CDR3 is TGCGCCAGCAGCTTGGCGTATCAGGCGGACGAGCAGTACTTC. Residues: CASSLAYQADEQYF.

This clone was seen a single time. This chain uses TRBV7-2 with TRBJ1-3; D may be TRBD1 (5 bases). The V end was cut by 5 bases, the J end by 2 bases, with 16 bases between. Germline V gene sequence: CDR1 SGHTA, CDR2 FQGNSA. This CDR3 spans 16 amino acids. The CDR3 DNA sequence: TGTGCCAGCAGCCCCCCCCGACAGTCCACTGGAAACACCATATATTTT. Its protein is CASSPPRQSTGNTIYF.

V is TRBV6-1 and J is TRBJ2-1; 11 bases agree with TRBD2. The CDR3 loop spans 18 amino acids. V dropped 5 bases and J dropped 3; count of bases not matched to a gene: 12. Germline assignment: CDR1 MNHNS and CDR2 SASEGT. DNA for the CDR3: TGTGCCAGCAGTAAAGGGACTAGCGGAGTAGAGGGCTACAATGAGCAGTTCTTC. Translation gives CASSKGTSGVEGYNEQFF.

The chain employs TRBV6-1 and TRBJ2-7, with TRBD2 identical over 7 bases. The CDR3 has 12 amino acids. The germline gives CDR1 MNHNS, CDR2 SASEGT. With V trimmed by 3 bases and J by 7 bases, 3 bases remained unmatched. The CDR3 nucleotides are TGTGCCAGCAGTGAGGGGAGGGGAGAGCAGTACTTC. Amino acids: CASSEGRGEQYF.

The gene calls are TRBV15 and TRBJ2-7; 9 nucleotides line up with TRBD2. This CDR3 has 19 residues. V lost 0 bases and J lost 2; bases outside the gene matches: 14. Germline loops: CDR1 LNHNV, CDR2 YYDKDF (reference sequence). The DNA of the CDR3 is TGTGCCACCAGCAGAGATGTGCGGGGGGGCAGGGAACAACCCTACGAGCAGTACTTC. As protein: CATSRDVRGGREQPYEQYF.

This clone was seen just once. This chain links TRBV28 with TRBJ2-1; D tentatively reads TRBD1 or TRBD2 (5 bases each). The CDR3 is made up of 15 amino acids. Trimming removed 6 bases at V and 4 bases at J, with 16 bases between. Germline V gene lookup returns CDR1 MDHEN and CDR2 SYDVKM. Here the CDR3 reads CASRFPGPSYNEQFF. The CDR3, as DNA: TGTGCCAGCAGATTCCCGGGACCCTCGTACAATGAGCAGTTCTTC.

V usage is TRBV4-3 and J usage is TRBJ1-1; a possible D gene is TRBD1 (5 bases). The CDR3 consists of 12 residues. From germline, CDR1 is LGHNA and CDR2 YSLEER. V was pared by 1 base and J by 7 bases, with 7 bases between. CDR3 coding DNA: TGCGCCAGCAGCCAAGGGGGGAATGAAGCTTTCTTT. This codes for CASSQGGNEAFF.